Below, 30 T cell receptor beta chains from the same sample are listed, as sequenced in a study of blood T cell repertoires in COVID-19. TCRdb's table, derived via immunoSEQ multiplex PCR, lists solely in-frame clones and lacks some. The data hold about 490,000 clones, with around 85% observed a single time. Sequencing was carried out using peripheral blood. Receptors were obtained from a human donor in a cohort sampled during active COVID-19.

The sample holds a few counts of this clone. This chain links TRBV30 with TRBJ2-1, with D tentatively TRBD2 (5 bases). Germline loops: CDR1 GTSNPN, CDR2 SVGIG (reference sequence). The CDR3 has 12 amino acids. V shed 3 bases and J shed 14 bases, with 17 bases lying between them. DNA of the CDR3: TGTGCCTGGAGCCAAAGCGACAACGGGGAGTTCTTC. Its translation is CAWSQSDNGEFF.

The chain recombines TRBV5-1 with TRBJ2-2; D gene unclear. This CDR3 region has 13 residues. From germline, CDR1 is SGHRS and CDR2 YFSETQ. The ends were cut back, 0 bases at V and 4 bases at J, with 4 bases in the middle. This CDR3 reads CASSLDGTGELFF. The CDR3 DNA follows: TGCGCCAGCAGCTTGGACGGCACCGGGGAGCTGTTTTTT.

On this clone: The identical CDR3 is also encoded by other nucleotide sequences in the sample. This chain links TRBV5-1 with TRBJ2-3; TRBD1 matches at 8 bases. This CDR3 region has 16 residues. Looked up from germline, CDR1 is SGHRS and CDR2 is YFSETQ. The J segment lost 3 bases and the V segment lost 0 bases, leaving 6 bases of the junction unmatched. The CDR3 bases are TGCGCCAGCAGCTTGGAGGCAGGGGGCAGGACAGATACGCAGTATTTT. Protein product: CASSLEAGGRTDTQYF.

This clone was counted a few times. The rearrangement links TRBV4-3 to TRBJ1-2, with 8 bases fitting TRBD1. This CDR3 is built from 16 residues. Germline V gene data show CDR1 as LGHNA and CDR2 as YSLEER. V shed 0 bases, J shed 4 bases, and the junction held 7 bases outside the gene matches. The CDR3 DNA reads TGCGCCAGCAGCCAAGATGAGGGACAGGTTAGCTATGGCTACACCTTC. Its protein is CASSQDEGQVSYGYTF.

This chain uses TRBV6-5 with TRBJ1-2; 12 bases match TRBD1. J lost 8 bases, V lost 4 bases, and 5 bases had no gene match. The germline V gene has CDR1 MNHEY and CDR2 SVGAGI. This CDR3 has 14 residues. The CDR3 is CASSFRDRGRGYTF. The CDR3 DNA sequence: TGTGCCAGCAGTTTCAGGGACAGGGGGCGCGGCTACACCTTC.

The rearrangement links TRBV7-3 to TRBJ2-2; 11 bases fit TRBD1. The CDR3 extends over 16 amino acids. The germline gives CDR1 SGHTA, CDR2 FQGTGA. The trim removed 7 bases at V and 3 bases at J, leaving 7 bases unmatched. CDR3 sequence: CASTPGQGADTGELFF. CDR3 coding DNA: TGTGCCAGCACCCCTGGACAGGGGGCGGACACCGGGGAGCTGTTTTTT.

This chain connects TRBV11-3 to TRBJ2-1; possible D gene TRBD2, 6 bases. Germline V gene data show CDR1 as SGHNT and CDR2 as YENEEA. V lost 5 bases, J lost 13 bases, and 15 bases lay in between. The CDR3 loop spans 12 amino acids. Here the CDR3 reads CASSPPGGTQFF. The CDR3 nucleotides are TGTGCCAGCAGCCCCCCGGGCGGGACTCAGTTCTTC.

The gene calls are TRBV2 and TRBJ2-3; D is undetermined. V gave up 4 bases and J gave up 0 bases, with 14 bases separating them. CDR1 and CDR2 from the germline V gene are SNHLY and FYNNEI. The CDR3 length is 16 residues. In nucleotides, the CDR3 is TGTGCCAGCAGTGTGCAGATAAACCCTAGCACAGATACGCAGTATTTT. Its translation is CASSVQINPSTDTQYF. Based on the CDR3 plus reference TRBV2 and TRBJ2-3, the full variable domain is EPEVTQTPSHQVTQMGQEVILRCVPISNHLYFYWYRQILGQKVEFLVSFYNNEISEKSEIFDDQFSVERPDGSNFTLKIRSTKLEDSAMYFCASSVQINPSTDTQYFGPGTRLTVL.

The chain has TRBV9 and TRBJ2-1; 8 bases match TRBD2. CDR1 is SGDLS and CDR2 is YYNGEE in the germline V gene. V shed 4 bases, J shed 15 bases, and the junction held 12 bases outside the gene matches. CDR3 length: 13 amino acids. The CDR3: CASSSGGAGGPFF. In DNA form, the CDR3 reads TGTGCCAGCAGCTCGGGGGGGGCTGGAGGACCGTTCTTC.

V and J are TRBV5-1 and TRBJ1-2; weak D call: TRBD1 (6 bases). V lost 5 bases to trimming and J lost 4 bases, with 18 bases between them. The CDR3 is made up of 15 amino acids. Per the germline V gene, CDR1 is SGHRS and CDR2 is YFSETQ. The CDR3: CASRETVGASYGYTF. CDR3 DNA: TGCGCCAGCAGGGAGACGGTGGGGGCCTCCTATGGCTACACCTTC.

The J gene is TRBJ2-2, the V gene TRBV9; 10 bases align to TRBD2. The CDR3 runs 15 residues. Trimming at V came to 2 bases and at J to 7 bases, leaving 5 bases not matched to a gene. The germline V gene encodes CDR1 SGDLS and CDR2 YYNGEE. The CDR3 loop reads CASSVGTSVSGELFF. The CDR3 DNA sequence: TGTGCCAGCAGCGTTGGGACTAGCGTTAGCGGGGAGCTGTTTTTT.

The chain couples TRBV3-1 (or the pseudogene TRBV3-2) to TRBJ1-1, with a tentative D call TRBD1 (5 bases). Germline CDR1 is LGHDT and CDR2 is YNNKEL (reference sequence). The CDR3 totals 14 residues. The V and J ends lost 1 base and 4 bases respectively, with 10 bases between them. Here the CDR3 reads CASSQGAGFTEAFF. As DNA, the CDR3 is TGTGCCAGCAGCCAAGGGGCAGGGTTCACTGAAGCTTTCTTT.

The V and J genes are TRBV19 and TRBJ2-1; 14 bases are shared with TRBD2. CDR3 length equals 15 residues. From germline, CDR1 is LNHDA and CDR2 SQIVND (reference sequence). Trimming removed 7 bases from V and 4 bases from J; junction bases left unmatched: 3. In DNA form, the CDR3 reads TGTGCCAGTATGGGACTAGCGGGAGCGTACAATGAGCAGTTCTTC. Protein sequence: CASMGLAGAYNEQFF.

This clone was observed a handful of times. The chain uses TRBV30 and TRBJ1-5; 9 nucleotides line up with TRBD1. The CDR3 runs to 15 residues. V dropped 0 bases and J dropped 7; count of bases not matched to a gene: 7. In germline, CDR1 is GTSNPN, CDR2 SVGIG (reference sequence). The CDR3 nucleotides read TGTGCCTGGAGTGTACGGGACAGGGAATGGCAGCCCCAGCATTTT. Translation gives CAWSVRDREWQPQHF.

This CDR3 is CASRRGGLETQYF. The CDR3 nucleotides are TGTGCCAGCCGAAGGGGGGGATTGGAGACCCAGTACTTC. The gene calls are TRBV27 and TRBJ2-5; D may be TRBD2 (7 bases). This CDR3 spans 13 amino acids. Germline CDR1 is MNHEY and CDR2 is SMNVEV (reference sequence). Trimming stripped 8 bases from V and 5 bases from J, with 15 bases between.

The chain links TRBV5-1 to TRBJ2-7, with 10 bases aligning to TRBD1. Germline V gene lookup returns CDR1 SGHRS and CDR2 YFSETQ. The V gene end was trimmed by 4 bases and the J gene end by 1 base; junction bases not matched to a gene: 2. The CDR3 length is 14 residues. The DNA for the CDR3 is TGCGCCAGCAGCGCGGACAGGGGGTCCTACGAGCAGTACTTC. Translation: CASSADRGSYEQYF.

The V gene is TRBV27, the J gene TRBJ1-2, with 7 bases lining up with TRBD1. This CDR3 contains 15 residues. V dropped 3 bases and J dropped 2; count of bases not matched to a gene: 6. Germline lookup yields CDR1 MNHEY and CDR2 SMNVEV (reference sequence). CDR3 sequence reads: CASSFVPGGNYGYTF. The DNA of the CDR3 is TGTGCCAGCAGTTTTGTACCAGGGGGGAACTATGGCTACACCTTC.

This rearrangement joins TRBV6-1 to TRBJ2-7, with D uncertain. The CDR3 extends over 13 amino acids. V lost 2 bases, J lost 4 bases, and 9 bases lay in between. Germline V lookup: CDR1 MNHNS, CDR2 SASEGT. The CDR3 nucleotides are TGTGCCAGCAGTGAACACAGAGTTTACGAGCAGTACTTC. This sequence encodes CASSEHRVYEQYF.

On this clone itself: Sequence at one end of the junction differs from germline and may be a read error. V is TRBV7-3 and J is TRBJ2-1; 7 nucleotides line up with TRBD2. CDR1 and CDR2 from the germline V gene are SGHTA and FQGTGA. The CDR3 spans 13 residues. CDR3 DNA sequence: TGTGCCAGCAGCTTGGGAACTAGCGCGTTCAGAGTCTTC. Its translation: CASSLGTSAFRVF.

V and J are TRBV19 and TRBJ2-1; tentatively, D is TRBD2 (6 bases). V was cut by 3 bases and J by 14 bases, with 11 bases left in between. Germline CDR1 and CDR2: LNHDA and SQIVND (reference sequence). This CDR3 has 11 residues. The CDR3 protein is CASSMRGAEFF. The DNA for the CDR3 is TGTGCCAGTAGTATGCGCGGGGCGGAGTTCTTC.

The chain links TRBV28 to TRBJ1-3; D is unresolved. Germline V lookup: CDR1 MDHEN, CDR2 SYDVKM. The CDR3 totals 14 residues. With 8 bases removed from V and 0 bases from J, the gap between germline ends came to 11 bases. The CDR3 sequence is CASSQSGSGNTIYF. The CDR3 DNA reads TGTGCCAGCTCTCAATCCGGCTCTGGAAACACCATATATTTT.

The chain is built from TRBV14 and TRBJ2-2; D perhaps matches TRBD2 (5 bases). Germline CDR1 reads SGHDN; CDR2 reads FVKESK. The V gene lost 4 bases and the J gene lost 5 bases, with 14 bases spanning the gap. This CDR3 region has 15 residues. The CDR3 region is CASSLRTVQTGELFF. The CDR3 DNA reads TGTGCCAGCAGCCTACGGACTGTACAGACCGGGGAGCTGTTTTTT.

A single count supports this clone. This sequence joins TRBV15 and TRBJ1-2; TRBD1 is a possible D gene (5 bases). Per the germline V gene, CDR1 is LNHNV and CDR2 is YYDKDF (reference sequence). CDR3 length: 18 residues. Between the trimmed V and J ends, which lost 0 bases and 4 bases, there was a span of 21 bases. The CDR3 coding sequence is TGTGCCACCAGCAGAGACTTAGACCACGGCGGGGCCTCCTATGGCTACACCTTC. Protein: CATSRDLDHGGASYGYTF.

Many counts were recorded for this clone. The CDR3: CASSLAPGAGTEAFF. In DNA form, the CDR3 reads TGTGCCAGCAGCTTAGCCCCTGGGGCCGGCACTGAAGCTTTCTTT. The rearrangement joins TRBV7-3 to TRBJ1-1; the D gene is possibly TRBD1 (5 bases). Germline loops: CDR1 SGHTA, CDR2 FQGTGA. The V gene lost 2 bases and the J gene lost 4 bases, with 14 bases spanning the gap. The CDR3 has 15 amino acids.

This chain connects TRBV7-9 to TRBJ1-3, with D tentatively TRBD1 (6 bases). Trimming took 3 bases from V and 4 from J, leaving 10 bases between them. Germline V gene lookup returns CDR1 SEHNR and CDR2 FQNEAQ (reference sequence). The CDR3 sequence is 14 residues long. The CDR3 reads CASSLGATGNTIYF. The DNA of the CDR3 is TGTGCCAGCAGCTTGGGGGCCACGGGAAACACCATATATTTT.

This sequence joins TRBV19 and TRBJ2-3, with D tentatively TRBD1 (6 bases). This CDR3 has 15 amino acids. Deletions cut 8 bases from V and 2 bases from J, with 17 bases between. CDR1 LNHDA and CDR2 SQIVND come from the germline V gene (reference sequence). The CDR3 sequence is CASSDRLYSTDTQYF. In DNA form, the CDR3 reads TGTGCCAGTTCCGACAGGCTTTACTCCACAGATACGCAGTATTTT.

The chain employs TRBV29-1 and TRBJ2-5; a possible D gene is TRBD1 (6 bases). This CDR3 contains 12 residues. The ends were cut back, 5 bases at V and 3 bases at J, with 10 bases in the middle. Germline loops: CDR1 SQVTM, CDR2 ANQGSEA. CDR3 nucleotides: TGCAGCGTTCACAGGGATGAAGAGACCCAGTACTTC. Protein sequence: CSVHRDEETQYF.

This clone occurred once. The chain employs TRBV10-1 and TRBJ2-7, with 9 bases matching TRBD2. Germline V gene data show CDR1 as WNHNN and CDR2 as SYGVQD (reference sequence). J lost 2 bases, V lost 3 bases, and 2 bases had no gene match. The CDR3 covers 14 residues. In DNA, the CDR3 is TGCGCCAGCAGTGATCTAGCGGGAACCTACGAGCAGTACTTC. It yields the protein CASSDLAGTYEQYF.

J is TRBJ2-3 and V is TRBV7-2; D is possibly TRBD1 (5 bases). This CDR3 is 14 amino acids long. With 5 bases removed from V and 2 bases from J, the gap between germline ends came to 11 bases. CDR1 and CDR2 from the germline V gene are SGHTA and FQGNSA. In DNA, the CDR3 is TGTGCCAGCAGCAACGGACATTTCACAGATACGCAGTATTTT. Protein sequence: CASSNGHFTDTQYF.

The rearrangement links TRBV18 to TRBJ1-1; 9 bases are a match to TRBD1. The CDR3 spans 18 residues. Trimming at V came to 3 bases and at J to 4 bases, leaving 15 bases not matched to a gene. In germline, CDR1 is KGHSH, CDR2 LQKENI. CDR3: CASSPTRGQGSPFTEAFF. The CDR3 DNA reads TGTGCCAGCTCACCCACCCGGGGACAGGGCTCCCCCTTCACTGAAGCTTTCTTT.